Listed below are T cell receptor beta chains from one sample, sequenced in a study of blood T cell repertoires in COVID-19. Some clones are missing from TCRdb's copy, which holds only in-frame ones; the method was immunoSEQ multiplex PCR. The table includes around 470,000 clones, around 90% detected once. The sequenced material came from PBMCs or T cells enriched from blood (not recorded which). The receptors were sampled from a man between 18 and 29 years old who had recovered from COVID-19. CDR3s include the opening cysteine and the closing phenylalanine or tryptophan. A D gene is named only where the DNA matches it firmly. A row's size may be missing; if present it is once, few, many or a size class.

CASSFPRRGGYTF | TGTGCCAGCAGTTTCCCACGGAGGGGTGGCTACACCTTC | TRBJ1-2 | TRBV12-3/TRBV12-4 | - | -
CASNRGISNQPQHF | TGTGCCAGTAACCGGGGGATCAGCAATCAGCCCCAGCATTTT | TRBJ1-5 | TRBV19 | - | -
CASSPRIGGYEQYF | TGTGCCAGCAGTCCCAGAATAGGGGGATACGAGCAGTACTTC | TRBJ2-7 | TRBV27 | - | -
CASTKGGGPRTEAFF | TGTGCCAGCACAAAGGGCGGGGGGCCGCGCACTGAAGCTTTCTTT | TRBJ1-1 | TRBV27 | - | -
CASSLGGGRLGYTF | TGTGCCAGCAGCTTAGGGGGGGGCCGGTTGGGTTACACCTTC | TRBJ1-2 | TRBV11-2 | - | -
CASRGGGAVEAFF | TGTGCCAGCAGGGGGGGAGGTGCGGTTGAAGCTTTCTTT | TRBJ1-1 | TRBV6-5 | - | -
CATRDRDYGYTF | TGTGCCACCAGGGACAGGGATTATGGCTACACCTTC | TRBJ1-2 | TRBV15 | TRBD1 | -
CASRRGTDYGYTF | TGTGCCAGCAGGAGGGGGACAGACTATGGCTACACCTTC | TRBJ1-2 | TRBV6-5 | TRBD1 | -
CASSSLPTRLYEQYF | TGCGCCAGCAGCTCCCTACCGACACGCCTCTACGAGCAGTACTTC | TRBJ2-7 | TRBV5-1 | - | once
CASRWGPDTEAFF | TGCGCCAGCAGGTGGGGGCCGGACACTGAAGCTTTCTTT | TRBJ1-1 | TRBV5-1 | - | -
CASRRTEPNTEAFF | TGTGCCAGCAGGAGGACAGAACCGAACACTGAAGCTTTCTTT | TRBJ1-1 | TRBV5-5 | - | -
CASTGGGNQGYTF | TGTGCCAGCACCGGGGGGGGCAACCAAGGCTACACCTTC | TRBJ1-2 | TRBV27 | - | -
CATSDPTDGLQETQYF | TGTGCCACCAGTGATCCCACGGACGGACTGCAAGAGACCCAGTACTTC | TRBJ2-5 | TRBV24-1 | - | -
CASSLRAGSLSGNTIYF | TGTGCCAGCAGCTTAAGGGCAGGGTCCCTCTCTGGAAACACCATATATTTT | TRBJ1-3 | TRBV7-6 | - | -
CASSAGLNEQFF | TGTGCCAGCAGCGCCGGACTCAATGAGCAGTTCTTC | TRBJ2-1 | TRBV5-4 | - | -
CAISEKMLADNNNEQFF | TGTGCCATCAGTGAGAAAATGTTAGCGGATAATAACAATGAGCAGTTCTTC | TRBJ2-1 | TRBV10-3 | - | -
CASSKGLGGNTDTQYF | TGTGCCAGCAGCAAGGGACTAGGAGGCAACACAGATACGCAGTATTTT | TRBJ2-3 | TRBV9 | TRBD2 | -
CASSQGVPAAEAFF | TGTGCCAGCAGCCAAGGGGTCCCGGCGGCTGAAGCTTTCTTT | TRBJ1-1 | TRBV3-1/TRBV3-2 | - | -
CAISPTANYGYTF | TGTGCCATCTCCCCGACAGCTAACTATGGCTACACCTTC | TRBJ1-2 | TRBV24-1 | - | -
CASSLSGGANSPLHF | TGCGCCAGCAGCTTGAGCGGGGGGGCGAATTCACCCCTCCACTTT | TRBJ1-6 | TRBV5-1 | - | -
CASSRLAGAGETQYF | TGTGCCAGCAGTCGTCTAGCGGGAGCAGGGGAGACCCAGTACTTC | TRBJ2-5 | TRBV7-9 | TRBD2 | -
CASSTDRGAVAYGYTF | TGTGCCAGCAGTACTGACAGGGGGGCAGTTGCCTATGGCTACACCTTC | TRBJ1-2 | TRBV28 | TRBD1 | -
CASSLPTTGTEAFF | TGTGCCAGCAGTTTACCGACGACAGGGACTGAAGCTTTCTTT | TRBJ1-1 | TRBV28 | TRBD1 | -
CSASSAGTQYF | TGCAGTGCTAGCTCGGCGGGGACCCAGTACTTC | TRBJ2-5 | TRBV20-1 | - | -
CASSYSIDSGVLFF | TGTGCCAGCAGTTACTCGATAGATTCCGGGGTATTATTCTTC | TRBJ2-1 | TRBV6-5 | - | -
CASSLVQGGGYTF | TGTGCCAGCAGCTTAGTACAGGGGGGCGGCTACACCTTC | TRBJ1-2 | TRBV7-9 | TRBD1 | -
CASSQAYGTPGSYGYTF | TGTGCCAGCAGCCAAGCCTACGGGACACCGGGGTCCTATGGCTACACCTTC | TRBJ1-2 | TRBV14 | - | -
CASSHPLNGEQYF | TGTGCCAGCAGCCATCCCTTGAACGGGGAGCAGTACTTC | TRBJ2-7 | TRBV3-1/TRBV3-2 | - | once
CASSGGSLYYGYTF | TGCGCCAGCAGCGGGGGGTCACTCTACTATGGCTACACCTTC | TRBJ1-2 | TRBV5-1 | - | -
CAWSGLAVAYEQYF | TGTGCCTGGAGTGGACTAGCGGTGGCATACGAGCAGTACTTC | TRBJ2-7 | TRBV30 | TRBD2 | -
CASSWTGENYNEQFF | TGCGCCAGCAGTTGGACAGGCGAGAATTACAATGAGCAGTTCTTC | TRBJ2-1 | TRBV5-1 | TRBD1 | -
CASSEPTSGRGQETQYF | TGTGCCAGCAGTGAACCGACTAGCGGGAGAGGACAAGAGACCCAGTACTTC | TRBJ2-5 | TRBV25-1 | TRBD2 | -
CASSPPFSGRGHNEQFF | TGTGCCAGCTCACCACCGTTTAGCGGGAGGGGCCACAATGAGCAGTTCTTC | TRBJ2-1 | TRBV18 | TRBD2 | -
CASSLTSGSGEQFF | TGTGCCAGCAGTTTGACTAGCGGGAGCGGTGAGCAGTTCTTC | TRBJ2-1 | TRBV2 | TRBD2 | -
CASRVSGGGTDTQYF | TGTGCCAGCAGAGTTAGCGGGGGAGGGACAGATACGCAGTATTTT | TRBJ2-3 | TRBV6-6 | TRBD2 | -
CASSLGREYYGYTF | TGTGCCAGCAGCTTAGGACGGGAATACTATGGCTACACCTTC | TRBJ1-2 | TRBV11-2 | - | once